This is a list of T cell receptor beta chains from one sample in a study of regulatory T cells in long-lasting Graves disease. TCRdb itself ran the multiplex PCR reads through MiXCR, one entry per CDR3 protein. The sample yields some 350,000 distinct CDR3 sequences, around 15% seen once. These data are also associated with another study on T cells in Graves' hyperthyroidism and ophthalmopathy.

Source: peripheral blood mononuclear cells (PBMCs), taken at new diagnosis, from a patient treated with antithyroid drugs. All receptors come from a woman under 30 with Graves disease. The CDR3 runs from the conserved cysteine through the conserved F or W. Fields, in order: CDR3 DNA, CDR3 protein, D gene, clone size, V gene, J gene, CDR3 length. The D gene is left open where the match is weak. Part of the rows lack a size; the others show once, few, many or a class for expanded clones.

CDR3nt: TGTGCCAGTAGTACCATTTTAGCGGGAGCCTCCTACAATGAGCAGTTCTTC
CDR3aa: CASSTILAGASYNEQFF
d_gene: TRBD2
abundance: -
v_gene: TRBV19
j_gene: TRBJ2-1
len: 17

CDR3nt: TGTGTCAGCAGCACGCCGCGACCGATCTATAATTCACCCCTCCACTTT
CDR3aa: CVSSTPRPIYNSPLHF
d_gene: -
abundance: -
v_gene: TRBV12-3/TRBV12-4
j_gene: TRBJ1-6
len: 16

CDR3nt: TGTGCCAGCGGACAGGGGGCTTATGGGGCCAACGTCCTGACTTTC
CDR3aa: CASGQGAYGANVLTF
d_gene: TRBD1
abundance: many
v_gene: TRBV2
j_gene: TRBJ2-6
len: 15

CDR3nt: TGTGCCAGCAGTACTAAGGTCAGGGAGCTGTTTTTT
CDR3aa: CASSTKVRELFF
d_gene: -
abundance: -
v_gene: TRBV12-3/TRBV12-4
j_gene: TRBJ2-2
len: 12

CDR3nt: TGTGCCAGCAGTGAGAGATCACCCCTCCACTTT
CDR3aa: CASSERSPLHF
d_gene: -
abundance: many
v_gene: TRBV6-1
j_gene: TRBJ1-6
len: 11

CDR3nt: TGTGCCAGCAGCCAAGAGGACCAGGGGGAGACCCAGTACTTC
CDR3aa: CASSQEDQGETQYF
d_gene: -
abundance: many
v_gene: TRBV4-2
j_gene: TRBJ2-5
len: 14

CDR3nt: TGTGCCAGCAGTATCCTAGCGGGATCCTACAATGAGCAGTTCTTC
CDR3aa: CASSILAGSYNEQFF
d_gene: TRBD2
abundance: many
v_gene: TRBV12-3/TRBV12-4
j_gene: TRBJ2-1
len: 15

CDR3nt: TGTGCCAGCCGCGGACCTTCGAACTATGGCTACACCTTC
CDR3aa: CASRGPSNYGYTF
d_gene: -
abundance: many
v_gene: TRBV5-4
j_gene: TRBJ1-2
len: 13

CDR3nt: TGTGCCAGCACCAAAGGGCGTGATACAGATACGCAGTATTTT
CDR3aa: CASTKGRDTDTQYF
d_gene: -
abundance: many
v_gene: TRBV6-2/TRBV6-3
j_gene: TRBJ2-3
len: 14

CDR3nt: TGTGCCAGCAGTTATTCGGCTAGCGGGTACAATGAGCAGTTCTTC
CDR3aa: CASSYSASGYNEQFF
d_gene: TRBD2
abundance: many
v_gene: TRBV6-2/TRBV6-3
j_gene: TRBJ2-1
len: 15

CDR3nt: TGTGCCAGCAGCTTAGGCACGAACACCGGGGAGCTGTTTTTT
CDR3aa: CASSLGTNTGELFF
d_gene: -
abundance: many
v_gene: TRBV7-9
j_gene: TRBJ2-2
len: 14

CDR3nt: TGCAGTGCTAGATCCTCCTACGAGCAGTACTTC
CDR3aa: CSARSSYEQYF
d_gene: -
abundance: many
v_gene: TRBV20-1
j_gene: TRBJ2-7
len: 11

CDR3nt: TGTGCCAGCAGCTTAACGGCGGGGGGTCCGAACACCGGGGAGCTGTTTTTT
CDR3aa: CASSLTAGGPNTGELFF
d_gene: TRBD2
abundance: many
v_gene: TRBV7-3
j_gene: TRBJ2-2
len: 17

CDR3nt: TGTGCCAGCAGCACCCCTTTGACAGGGGGGTACAATGAGCAGTTCTTC
CDR3aa: CASSTPLTGGYNEQFF
d_gene: TRBD1
abundance: many
v_gene: TRBV11-2
j_gene: TRBJ2-1
len: 16

CDR3nt: TGTGCCAGCAGTTTCGACACGAACACTGAAGCTTTCTTT
CDR3aa: CASSFDTNTEAFF
d_gene: -
abundance: -
v_gene: TRBV28
j_gene: TRBJ1-1
len: 13

CDR3nt: TGTGCCAGCAGTGAAGCCCCCTACGGGAGGAACACTGAAGCTTTCTTT
CDR3aa: CASSEAPYGRNTEAFF
d_gene: -
abundance: many
v_gene: TRBV2
j_gene: TRBJ1-1
len: 16

CDR3nt: TGCGCCAGCAGCCGGACTAGCGGGTTGGAGACCCAGTACTTC
CDR3aa: CASSRTSGLETQYF
d_gene: TRBD2
abundance: -
v_gene: TRBV4-1
j_gene: TRBJ2-5
len: 14

CDR3nt: TGTGCCAGCTCACACTCTAACACCGGGGAGCTGTTTTTT
CDR3aa: CASSHSNTGELFF
d_gene: -
abundance: many
v_gene: TRBV18
j_gene: TRBJ2-2
len: 13

CDR3nt: TGTGCCAGCAGGGCACAGGGTGGTACCGGGGAGCTGGTTTTT
CDR3aa: CASRAQGGTGELVF
d_gene: -
abundance: -
v_gene: TRBV11-2
j_gene: TRBJ2-2
len: 14

CDR3nt: TGCAGCGGGCGGCGTGGGGCAGGGGGTATTAATGAGCAGTTCTTC
CDR3aa: CSGRRGAGGINEQFF
d_gene: TRBD1
abundance: -
v_gene: TRBV29-1
j_gene: TRBJ2-1
len: 15

CDR3nt: TGCAGCGTTATTCTGGCCTCTGGTAGCAATCAGCCCCAGCATTTT
CDR3aa: CSVILASGSNQPQHF
d_gene: -
abundance: -
v_gene: TRBV29-1
j_gene: TRBJ1-5
len: 15

CDR3nt: TGCGCCAGCAGCATGACTTCCGGGCAGCCCTACGAGCAGTACTTC
CDR3aa: CASSMTSGQPYEQYF
d_gene: -
abundance: -
v_gene: TRBV5-1
j_gene: TRBJ2-7
len: 15

CDR3nt: TGTGCCAGCAGCCCGGATACAGGGAAAGGACATGGCTACACCTTC
CDR3aa: CASSPDTGKGHGYTF
d_gene: -
abundance: -
v_gene: TRBV7-2
j_gene: TRBJ1-2
len: 15

CDR3nt: TGTGCCTGGGGAGGGGCCGGGGAGCTGTTTTTT
CDR3aa: CAWGGAGELFF
d_gene: -
abundance: few
v_gene: TRBV30
j_gene: TRBJ2-2
len: 11

CDR3nt: TGTGCCAGCAGCTTAGGGAGCGTCTACGAGCAGTACTTC
CDR3aa: CASSLGSVYEQYF
d_gene: -
abundance: many
v_gene: TRBV7-9
j_gene: TRBJ2-7
len: 13

CDR3nt: TGTGCCAGCGTTCGACAGGGGGCTGGAGGGACCCAGTACTTC
CDR3aa: CASVRQGAGGTQYF
d_gene: TRBD1
abundance: many
v_gene: TRBV6-1
j_gene: TRBJ2-5
len: 14

CDR3nt: TGTGCCAGCAGTTTACACAGGGCTATTAGCGAGCAGTACTTC
CDR3aa: CASSLHRAISEQYF
d_gene: -
abundance: many
v_gene: TRBV28
j_gene: TRBJ2-7
len: 14

CDR3nt: TGTGCCAGCAGCCAAGGGATTTACGAGCAGTACTTC
CDR3aa: CASSQGIYEQYF
d_gene: -
abundance: -
v_gene: TRBV14
j_gene: TRBJ2-7
len: 12

CDR3nt: TGTGCCAGCAGGCGGGATGGTTCACCCCTCCACTTT
CDR3aa: CASRRDGSPLHF
d_gene: -
abundance: many
v_gene: TRBV2
j_gene: TRBJ1-6
len: 12

CDR3nt: TGCAGTGCTTTAGCGGGAGGTACAGATACGCAGTATTTT
CDR3aa: CSALAGGTDTQYF
d_gene: TRBD2
abundance: many
v_gene: TRBV20-1
j_gene: TRBJ2-3
len: 13

CDR3nt: TGTGCCAGCAGTGGAATCAGCGGGTCGAACTCCTACGAGCAGTACTTC
CDR3aa: CASSGISGSNSYEQYF
d_gene: -
abundance: few
v_gene: TRBV18
j_gene: TRBJ2-7
len: 16

CDR3nt: TGTGCCGGCAGCCCGTCGGGACAGGGAAATCAGCCCCAGCATTTT
CDR3aa: CAGSPSGQGNQPQHF
d_gene: TRBD1
abundance: -
v_gene: TRBV7-6
j_gene: TRBJ1-5
len: 15

CDR3nt: TGTGCCAGCAGCCCTTCTGCAGCCCCCTACGAGCAGTACTTC
CDR3aa: CASSPSAAPYEQYF
d_gene: -
abundance: few
v_gene: TRBV7-9
j_gene: TRBJ2-7
len: 14

CDR3nt: TGTGCCAGCAGCTTATTGGCGGGGGCGGATACGCAGTATTTT
CDR3aa: CASSLLAGADTQYF
d_gene: -
abundance: many
v_gene: TRBV7-3
j_gene: TRBJ2-3
len: 14

CDR3nt: TGTGCCAGCACTTCCCAGGGCGGGTACGAGCAGTACTTC
CDR3aa: CASTSQGGYEQYF
d_gene: -
abundance: -
v_gene: TRBV6-1
j_gene: TRBJ2-7
len: 13

CDR3nt: TGTGCCTGGGAACCAGGGGTTGGCACCGGGGAGCTGTTTTTT
CDR3aa: CAWEPGVGTGELFF
d_gene: -
abundance: many
v_gene: TRBV30
j_gene: TRBJ2-2
len: 14

CDR3nt: TGCGCCAGCAGTCCCCTGTCCAGTTCGAACACCGGGGAGCTGTTTTTT
CDR3aa: CASSPLSSSNTGELFF
d_gene: -
abundance: many
v_gene: TRBV5-1
j_gene: TRBJ2-2
len: 16

CDR3nt: TGTGCCAGTAGTACGCAGAGGATCAATGAAAAACTGTTTTTT
CDR3aa: CASSTQRINEKLFF
d_gene: -
abundance: few
v_gene: TRBV19
j_gene: TRBJ1-4
len: 14

CDR3nt: TGCAGTGCTACAGGGGCCGGTAATGAAAAACTGTTTTTT
CDR3aa: CSATGAGNEKLFF
d_gene: -
abundance: -
v_gene: TRBV20-1
j_gene: TRBJ1-4
len: 13

CDR3nt: TGTGCCAGCAGCACCCCGGCTGATGAGCAGTTCTTC
CDR3aa: CASSTPADEQFF
d_gene: -
abundance: many
v_gene: TRBV28
j_gene: TRBJ2-1
len: 12

CDR3nt: TGTGCCAGCAGCTCGCGGGACATCAAAGCGGAGACCCAGTACTTC
CDR3aa: CASSSRDIKAETQYF
d_gene: -
abundance: -
v_gene: TRBV7-9
j_gene: TRBJ2-5
len: 15

CDR3nt: TGTGCTTCAGGCACGGCGGGAGGCACTATCACAGATACGCAGTATTTT
CDR3aa: CASGTAGGTITDTQYF
d_gene: TRBD2
abundance: -
v_gene: TRBV19
j_gene: TRBJ2-3
len: 16

CDR3nt: TGTGCCAGCAGACAGGCGGGCAGTCAGCCCCAGCATTTT
CDR3aa: CASRQAGSQPQHF
d_gene: -
abundance: -
v_gene: TRBV6-1
j_gene: TRBJ1-5
len: 13

CDR3nt: TGTGCCACCAGTGATAGGGTAGGGGGACAGAGATACAATGAGCAGTTCTTC
CDR3aa: CATSDRVGGQRYNEQFF
d_gene: TRBD1
abundance: -
v_gene: TRBV24-1
j_gene: TRBJ2-1
len: 17

CDR3nt: TGTGCCAGCAGCTTAGTTGGGTCGAACACTGAAGCTTTCTTT
CDR3aa: CASSLVGSNTEAFF
d_gene: -
abundance: many
v_gene: TRBV7-2
j_gene: TRBJ1-1
len: 14

CDR3nt: TGCGCCAGCAGCTTGGAGAGTTCTTCCCAATACGAGCAGTACTTC
CDR3aa: CASSLESSSQYEQYF
d_gene: -
abundance: -
v_gene: TRBV5-1
j_gene: TRBJ2-7
len: 15

CDR3nt: TGCAGTGCTAGAGATCGGAGGCAGGGGAGGGGTCAGCCCCAGCATTTT
CDR3aa: CSARDRRQGRGQPQHF
d_gene: -
abundance: -
v_gene: TRBV20-1
j_gene: TRBJ1-5
len: 16

CDR3nt: TGTGCCAGCAGTTTCCACAGGGGGGTGAACACTGAAGCTTTCTTT
CDR3aa: CASSFHRGVNTEAFF
d_gene: TRBD1
abundance: many
v_gene: TRBV27
j_gene: TRBJ1-1
len: 15

CDR3nt: TGTGCCAGCAGTCGAGGGGTTCACACTGAAGCTTTCTTT
CDR3aa: CASSRGVHTEAFF
d_gene: -
abundance: many
v_gene: TRBV12-3/TRBV12-4
j_gene: TRBJ1-1
len: 13

CDR3nt: TGCAGCGCTCAGGGTGGGGTATGGACAGGGAAAGAGACCCAGTACTTC
CDR3aa: CSAQGGVWTGKETQYF
d_gene: TRBD1
abundance: few
v_gene: TRBV29-1
j_gene: TRBJ2-5
len: 16

CDR3nt: TGTGCCAGCAGCCAAGTTAAGGGGGGGGGCACCGGGGAGCTGTTTTTT
CDR3aa: CASSQVKGGGTGELFF
d_gene: -
abundance: few
v_gene: TRBV3-1
j_gene: TRBJ2-2
len: 16

CDR3nt: TGTGCCAGTACCCTATCCAGGGCCAACGTCCTGACTTTC
CDR3aa: CASTLSRANVLTF
d_gene: -
abundance: -
v_gene: TRBV19
j_gene: TRBJ2-6
len: 13

CDR3nt: TGTGCCAGCAGCCAAGTCGGCGGGGGGTCTCGTTGGAATGAGCAGTTCTTC
CDR3aa: CASSQVGGGSRWNEQFF
d_gene: TRBD2
abundance: many
v_gene: TRBV3-1
j_gene: TRBJ2-1
len: 17

CDR3nt: TGTGCCTGGAGTGTAGACAGGGACACTGAAGCTTTCTTT
CDR3aa: CAWSVDRDTEAFF
d_gene: TRBD1
abundance: -
v_gene: TRBV30
j_gene: TRBJ1-1
len: 13

CDR3nt: TGTGCCAGTAGGGAACTGGGCCCGAACACTGAAGCTTTCTTT
CDR3aa: CASRELGPNTEAFF
d_gene: -
abundance: many
v_gene: TRBV19
j_gene: TRBJ1-1
len: 14

CDR3nt: TGTGCCTGGAGTGAGGGCAGGGGCACTGAAGCTTTCTTT
CDR3aa: CAWSEGRGTEAFF
d_gene: -
abundance: many
v_gene: TRBV30
j_gene: TRBJ1-1
len: 13

CDR3nt: TGTGCCAGCAGCCCAACAGGGGGTGGGTCCTACGAGCAGTACTTC
CDR3aa: CASSPTGGGSYEQYF
d_gene: TRBD1
abundance: many
v_gene: TRBV7-3
j_gene: TRBJ2-7
len: 15